This T cell receptor (beta chain) derives from a study of high-grade serous ovarian cancer treatment subgroups. Study-wide context: On average, just over 14,000 reads and about 8,100 unique TCR beta rearrangements were obtained per sample. Regarding the study as a whole: Bulk tumor TCR sequencing gave no spatial information. Tumors within one patient showed repertoire similarity of roughly 0.11 to 0.8. Only CDR3 was analyzed; CDR1 and CDR2 were not.

TCRdb's copy holds only in-frame clones and misses some; the assay was immunoSEQ multiplex PCR. This table has more than 4,500 clones, around 75% appearing once. The germline gives CDR1 MNHEY, CDR2 SVGAGI. The CDR3 loop spans 14 amino acids. V lost 6 bases and J 1 base, leaving 12 bases between the germline ends. With respect to this clone: Its antigen is unidentified.

Tumor tissue was taken before any definitive surgery or chemotherapy was given. The source material was tumor tissue. This chain links TRBV6-5 with TRBJ1-1; D gene uncertain. The TCR sequence derives from a human donor with high-grade serous ovarian cancer. CDR3 amino acids: CASRITAANTEAFF. DNA for the CDR3: TGTGCCAGCAGGATTACCGCCGCGAACACTGAAGCTTTCTTT.